This T cell receptor (beta chain) was identified in a study of Ad26.COV2.S vaccination and SARS-CoV-2 variants. Repertoires were generated with immunoSEQ multiplex PCR, while TCRdb's copy carries only in-frame clones and drops some. The sample comprises 350,000 to 450,000 clones, roughly 84% of which are singletons, and about 3.5% rests with the top ten. Treatment here: some 20 received Ad26.COV2.S at low or high dose, single or two shots; 5 received placebo; per-sample allocation not given. After the first vaccine or placebo injection, samples were drawn on day 63. The sample came from a Boston adult aged 18-55 years. The CDR3 totals 13 residues. V was clipped by 8 bases and J by 4 bases, with 16 bases between them. Germline V CDR1 and CDR2: SGDLS, YYNGEE.

The receptor's source is a person between 18 and 59 years old who received the Ad26.COV2.S COVID-19 vaccine or a placebo. Sequenced here: peripheral blood, sampled in a trial of Ad26.COV2.S vaccine versus placebo. The chain recombines TRBV9 with TRBJ2-7; D uncertain. The CDR3, as DNA: TGTGCCAGTCGTCATCCGAAAGGTTACGAGCAGTACTTC. Encoded protein: CASRHPKGYEQYF.